The entry below describes one TCR beta chain. Its antigen is unidentified. V was pared by 5 bases and J by 10 bases, with 10 bases between. The CDR3 covers 12 residues. From germline, CDR1 is SGHDT and CDR2 YYEEEE. The record originates from a study of T cell responses to AZD1222 COVID-19 vaccine. Study-wide context: Pooled together were second doses at about 4 or about 12 weeks. Whole-study findings and limits: Repertoire sampling happened only post peak T cell response. At 160-218 and 743-854, vaccine-associated CD4 TCRs were dominant, and they spanned spike. Baseline serology detected seropositivity in only a handful of AZD1222 recipients.

The assay was immunoSEQ multiplex PCR, and TCRdb's table has in-frame clones only and misses some. The sample has around 180,000 clones; around 94% are singletons. The rearrangement uses TRBV5-6 and TRBJ1-6; tentative D call: TRBD1 (5 bases). The origin of this receptor is an adult in good health. Specimen: peripheral blood, collected on day 0 of AZD1222 vaccination. CDR3: CASSLTESPLHF. For the CDR3, the DNA is TGTGCCAGCAGTCTGACAGAGTCACCCCTCCACTTT.